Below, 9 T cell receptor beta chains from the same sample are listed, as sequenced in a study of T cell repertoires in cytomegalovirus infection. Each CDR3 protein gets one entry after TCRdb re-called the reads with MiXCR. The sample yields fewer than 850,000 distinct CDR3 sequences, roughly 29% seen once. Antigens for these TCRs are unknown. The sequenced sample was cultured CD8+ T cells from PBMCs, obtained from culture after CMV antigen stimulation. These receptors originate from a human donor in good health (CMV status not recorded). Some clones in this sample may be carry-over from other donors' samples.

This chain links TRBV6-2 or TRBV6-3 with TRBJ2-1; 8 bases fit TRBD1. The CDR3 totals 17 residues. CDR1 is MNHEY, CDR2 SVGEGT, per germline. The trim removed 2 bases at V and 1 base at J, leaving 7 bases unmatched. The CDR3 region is CASSYDRGRRSYNEQFF. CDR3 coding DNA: TGTGCCAGCAGTTACGACAGGGGAAGAAGGTCCTACAATGAGCAGTTCTTC.

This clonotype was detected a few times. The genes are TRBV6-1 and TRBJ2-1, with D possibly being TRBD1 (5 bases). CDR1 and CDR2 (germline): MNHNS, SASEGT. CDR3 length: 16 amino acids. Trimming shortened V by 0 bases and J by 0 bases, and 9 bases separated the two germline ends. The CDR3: CASSEARQSSYNEQFF. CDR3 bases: TGTGCCAGCAGTGAAGCGCGACAGAGCTCCTACAATGAGCAGTTCTTC.

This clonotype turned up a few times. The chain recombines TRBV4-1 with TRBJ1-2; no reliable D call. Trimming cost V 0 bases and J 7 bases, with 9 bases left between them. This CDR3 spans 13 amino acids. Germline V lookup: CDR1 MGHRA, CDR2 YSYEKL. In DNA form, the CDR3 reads TGCGCCAGCAGCCAAGACCAGGAGGGTGGCTACACCTTC. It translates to CASSQDQEGGYTF.

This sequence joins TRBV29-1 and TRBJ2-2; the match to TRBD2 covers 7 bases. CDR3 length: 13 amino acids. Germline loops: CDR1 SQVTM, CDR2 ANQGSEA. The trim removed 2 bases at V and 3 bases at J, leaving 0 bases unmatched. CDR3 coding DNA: TGCAGCGTTGAAAGCGGGGACACCGGGGAGCTGTTTTTT. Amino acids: CSVESGDTGELFF.

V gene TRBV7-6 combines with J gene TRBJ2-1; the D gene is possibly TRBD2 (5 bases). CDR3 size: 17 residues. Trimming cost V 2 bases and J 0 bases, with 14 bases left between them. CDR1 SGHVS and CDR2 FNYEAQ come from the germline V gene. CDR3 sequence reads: CASSLYSNAGSYNEQFF. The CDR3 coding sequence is TGTGCCAGCAGCTTATACTCGAACGCGGGCTCCTACAATGAGCAGTTCTTC. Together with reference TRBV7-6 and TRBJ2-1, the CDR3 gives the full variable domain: GAGVSQSPRYKVTKRGQDVALRCDPISGHVSLYWYRQALGQGPEFLTYFNYEAQQDKSGLPNDRFSAERPEGSISTLTIQRTEQRDSAMYRCASSLYSNAGSYNEQFFGPGTRLTVL.

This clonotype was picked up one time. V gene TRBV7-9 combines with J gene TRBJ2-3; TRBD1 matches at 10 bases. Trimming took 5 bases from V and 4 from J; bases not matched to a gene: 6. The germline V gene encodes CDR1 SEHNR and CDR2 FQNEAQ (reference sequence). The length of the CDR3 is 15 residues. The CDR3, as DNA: TGTGCCAGCAGCCCAGGGACAGGGGAGGCAGATACGCAGTATTTT. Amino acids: CASSPGTGEADTQYF.

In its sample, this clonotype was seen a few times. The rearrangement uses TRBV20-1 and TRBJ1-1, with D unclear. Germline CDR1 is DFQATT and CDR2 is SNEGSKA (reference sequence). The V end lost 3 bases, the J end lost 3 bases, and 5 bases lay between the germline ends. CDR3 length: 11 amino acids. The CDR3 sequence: CSARVYTEAFF. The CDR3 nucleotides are TGCAGTGCTAGGGTTTACACTGAAGCTTTCTTT.

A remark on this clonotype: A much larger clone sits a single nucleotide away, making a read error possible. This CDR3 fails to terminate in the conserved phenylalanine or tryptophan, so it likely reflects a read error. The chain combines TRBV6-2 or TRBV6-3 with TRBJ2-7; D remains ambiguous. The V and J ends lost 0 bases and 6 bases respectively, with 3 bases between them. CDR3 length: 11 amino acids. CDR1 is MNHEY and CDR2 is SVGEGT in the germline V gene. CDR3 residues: CASSYSSEQYS. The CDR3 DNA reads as TGTGCCAGCAGTTACTCAAGCGAGCAGTACTCC.

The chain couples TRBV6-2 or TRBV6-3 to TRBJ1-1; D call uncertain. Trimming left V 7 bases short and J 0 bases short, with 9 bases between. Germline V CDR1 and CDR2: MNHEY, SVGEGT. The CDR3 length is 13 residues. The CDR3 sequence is CASINGMNTEAFF. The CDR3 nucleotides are TGTGCCAGCATAAATGGGATGAACACTGAAGCTTTCTTT.